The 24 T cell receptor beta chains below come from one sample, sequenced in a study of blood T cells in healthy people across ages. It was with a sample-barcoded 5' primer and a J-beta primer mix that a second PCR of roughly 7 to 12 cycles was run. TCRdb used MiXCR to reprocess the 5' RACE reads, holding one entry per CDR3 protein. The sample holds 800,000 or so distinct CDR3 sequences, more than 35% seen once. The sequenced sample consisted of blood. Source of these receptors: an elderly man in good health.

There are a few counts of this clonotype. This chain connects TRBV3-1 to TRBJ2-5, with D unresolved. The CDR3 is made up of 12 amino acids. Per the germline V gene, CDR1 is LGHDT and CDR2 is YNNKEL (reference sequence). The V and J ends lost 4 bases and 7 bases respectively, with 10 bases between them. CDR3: CASSPSSGTQYF. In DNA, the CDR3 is TGTGCCAGCAGCCCGTCCTCGGGGACCCAGTACTTC.

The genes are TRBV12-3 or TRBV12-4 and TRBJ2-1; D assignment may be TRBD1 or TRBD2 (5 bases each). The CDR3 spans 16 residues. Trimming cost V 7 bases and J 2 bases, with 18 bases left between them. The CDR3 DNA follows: TGTGCCAGCACTTCCCCAGGGAGAGTCCCCTACAATGAGCAGTTCTTC. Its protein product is CASTSPGRVPYNEQFF.

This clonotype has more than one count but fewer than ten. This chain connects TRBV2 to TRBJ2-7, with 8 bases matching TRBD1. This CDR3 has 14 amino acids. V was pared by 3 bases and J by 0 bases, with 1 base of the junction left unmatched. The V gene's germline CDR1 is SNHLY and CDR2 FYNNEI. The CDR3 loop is CASSEGQDSYEQYF. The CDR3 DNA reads TGTGCCAGCAGTGAGGGACAGGACTCCTACGAGCAGTACTTC.

The CDR3, as DNA: TGTGCCACCAGCAGGAACAGGGCACTTAACTATGGCTACACCTTC. Translation: CATSRNRALNYGYTF. The chain has TRBV15 and TRBJ1-2; D is perhaps TRBD1 (6 bases). Germline V gene lookup returns CDR1 LNHNV and CDR2 YYDKDF (reference sequence). V was cut by 3 bases and J by 1 base, with 12 bases left in between. This CDR3 has 15 amino acids.

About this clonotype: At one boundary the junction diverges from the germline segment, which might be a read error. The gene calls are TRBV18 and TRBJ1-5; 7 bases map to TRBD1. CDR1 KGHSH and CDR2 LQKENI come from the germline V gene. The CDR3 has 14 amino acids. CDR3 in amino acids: CASSSDRANQPRHF. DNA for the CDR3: TGTGCCAGCTCATCCGACAGGGCGAACCAGCCCCGGCATTTT.

The CDR3 reads CAISPGQGSYNEQFF. CDR3 sequence (DNA): TGTGCCATCAGCCCGGGACAGGGCTCCTACAATGAGCAGTTCTTC. V and J are TRBV10-3 and TRBJ2-1, with 9 bases fitting TRBD1. V gave up 6 bases and J gave up 0 bases; unmatched junction bases: 3. This CDR3 has 15 residues. Germline CDR1 ENHRY, CDR2 SYGVKD.

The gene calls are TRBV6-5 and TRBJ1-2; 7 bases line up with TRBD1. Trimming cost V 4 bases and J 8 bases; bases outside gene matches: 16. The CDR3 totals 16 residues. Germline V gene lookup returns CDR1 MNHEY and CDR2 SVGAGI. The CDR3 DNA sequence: TGTGCCAGCAGTTCTCCCCGGGACAGCTACGAGAACGGCTACACCTTC. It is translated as CASSSPRDSYENGYTF.

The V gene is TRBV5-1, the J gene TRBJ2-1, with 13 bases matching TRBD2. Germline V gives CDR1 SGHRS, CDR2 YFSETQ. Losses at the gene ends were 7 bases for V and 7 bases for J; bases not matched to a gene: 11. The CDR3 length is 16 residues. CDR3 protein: CASARLAGGHENEQFF. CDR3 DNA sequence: TGCGCCAGCGCGAGACTAGCGGGAGGCCACGAAAATGAGCAGTTCTTC.

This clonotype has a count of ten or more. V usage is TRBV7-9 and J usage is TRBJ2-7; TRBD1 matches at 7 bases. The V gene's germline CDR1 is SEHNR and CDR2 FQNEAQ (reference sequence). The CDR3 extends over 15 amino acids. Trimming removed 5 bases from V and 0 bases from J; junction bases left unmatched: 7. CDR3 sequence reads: CASSPIRDSSYEQYF. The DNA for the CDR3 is TGTGCCAGCAGCCCAATCCGGGACAGCTCCTACGAGCAGTACTTC.

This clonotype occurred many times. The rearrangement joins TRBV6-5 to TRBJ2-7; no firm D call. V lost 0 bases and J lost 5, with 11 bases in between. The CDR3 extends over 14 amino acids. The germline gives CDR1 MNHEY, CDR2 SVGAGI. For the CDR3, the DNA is TGTGCCAGCAGTTACTCGAGATGGAGCCACGAGCAGTACTTC. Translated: CASSYSRWSHEQYF.

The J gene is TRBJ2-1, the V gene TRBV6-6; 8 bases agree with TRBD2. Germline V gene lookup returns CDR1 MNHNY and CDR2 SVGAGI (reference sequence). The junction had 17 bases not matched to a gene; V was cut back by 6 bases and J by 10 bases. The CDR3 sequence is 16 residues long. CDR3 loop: CASSSVASGGPYEQFF. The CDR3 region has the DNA TGTGCCAGCAGCTCCGTTGCCAGCGGGGGCCCCTACGAGCAGTTCTTC.

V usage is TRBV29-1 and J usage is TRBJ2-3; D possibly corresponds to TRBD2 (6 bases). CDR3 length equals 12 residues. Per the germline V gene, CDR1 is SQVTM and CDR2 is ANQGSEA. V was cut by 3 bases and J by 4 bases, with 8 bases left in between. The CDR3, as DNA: TGCAGCGTTGAGGAGGGAGCAGATACGCAGTATTTT. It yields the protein CSVEEGADTQYF.

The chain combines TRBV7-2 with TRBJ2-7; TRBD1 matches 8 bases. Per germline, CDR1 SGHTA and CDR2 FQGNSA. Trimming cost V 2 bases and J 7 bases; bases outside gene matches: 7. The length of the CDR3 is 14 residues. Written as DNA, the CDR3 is TGTGCCAGCAGCTTAAACAGGGGGGTGGGGGAGCAGTACTTC. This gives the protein CASSLNRGVGEQYF.

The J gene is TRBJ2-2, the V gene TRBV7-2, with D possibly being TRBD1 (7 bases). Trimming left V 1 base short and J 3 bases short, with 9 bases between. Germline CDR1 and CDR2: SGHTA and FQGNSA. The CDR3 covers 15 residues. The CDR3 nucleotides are TGTGCCAGCAGCTTAGTCAGGGGGGACACCGGGGAGCTGTTTTTT. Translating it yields CASSLVRGDTGELFF.

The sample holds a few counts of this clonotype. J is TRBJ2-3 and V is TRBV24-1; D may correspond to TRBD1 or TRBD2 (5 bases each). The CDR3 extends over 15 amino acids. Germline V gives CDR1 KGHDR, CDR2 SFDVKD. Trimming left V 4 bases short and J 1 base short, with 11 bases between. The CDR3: CATSEARGGTDTQYF. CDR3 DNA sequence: TGTGCCACCAGTGAGGCCCGAGGGGGCACAGATACGCAGTATTTT.

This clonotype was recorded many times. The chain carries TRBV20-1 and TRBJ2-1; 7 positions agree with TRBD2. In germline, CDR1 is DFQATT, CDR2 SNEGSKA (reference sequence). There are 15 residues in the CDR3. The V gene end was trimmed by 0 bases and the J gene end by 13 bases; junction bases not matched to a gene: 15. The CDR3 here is CSARDLPGSGAPQFF. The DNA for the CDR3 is TGCAGTGCTAGAGATTTGCCTGGGAGCGGGGCGCCCCAGTTCTTC.

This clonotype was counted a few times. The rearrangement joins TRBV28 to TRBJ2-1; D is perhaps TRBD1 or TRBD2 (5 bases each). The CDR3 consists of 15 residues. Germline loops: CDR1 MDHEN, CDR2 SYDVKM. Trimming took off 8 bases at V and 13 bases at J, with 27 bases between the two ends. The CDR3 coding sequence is TGTGCCAGCCGGGACGGATTAAGCGTCCAAGAGACCCAGTTCTTC. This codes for CASRDGLSVQETQFF.

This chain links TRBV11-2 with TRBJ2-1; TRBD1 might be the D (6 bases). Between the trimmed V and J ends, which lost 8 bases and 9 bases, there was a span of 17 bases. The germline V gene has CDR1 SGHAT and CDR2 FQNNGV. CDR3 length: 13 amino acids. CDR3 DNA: TGTGCCAGCGCCGCGGGTATAGGGGGTGAGCAGTTCTTC. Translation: CASAAGIGGEQFF.

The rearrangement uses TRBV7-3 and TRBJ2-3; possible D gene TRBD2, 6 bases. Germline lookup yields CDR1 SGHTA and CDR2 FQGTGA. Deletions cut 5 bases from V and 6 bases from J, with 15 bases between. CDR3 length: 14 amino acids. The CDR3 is CASSQRLASDTQYF. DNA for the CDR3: TGTGCCAGCAGCCAGAGGCTAGCGTCGGATACGCAGTATTTT.

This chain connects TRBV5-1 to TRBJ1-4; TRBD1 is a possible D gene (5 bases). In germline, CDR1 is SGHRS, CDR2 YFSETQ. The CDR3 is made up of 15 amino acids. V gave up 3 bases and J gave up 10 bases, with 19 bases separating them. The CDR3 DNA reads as TGCGCCAGCAGCTGGGGACCTAATAGTGGGGGAAAACTGTTTTTT. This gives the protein CASSWGPNSGGKLFF. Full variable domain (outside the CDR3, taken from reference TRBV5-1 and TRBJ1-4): KAGVTQTPRYLIKTRGQQVTLSCSPISGHRSVSWYQQTPGQGLQFLFEYFSETQRNKGNFPGRFSGRQFSNSRSEMNVSTLELGDSALYLCASSWGPNSGGKLFFGSGTQLSVL.

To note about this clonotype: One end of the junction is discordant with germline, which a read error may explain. CDR3 sequence (DNA): TGCGCCAGCAGCTTGGACGGACGGGGGAATGAGCGGTTCTTC. It codes for CASSLDGRGNERFF. The V gene is TRBV5-1, the J gene TRBJ2-1; the D gene is possibly TRBD2 (6 bases). CDR3 length equals 14 residues. Germline V lookup: CDR1 SGHRS, CDR2 YFSETQ.

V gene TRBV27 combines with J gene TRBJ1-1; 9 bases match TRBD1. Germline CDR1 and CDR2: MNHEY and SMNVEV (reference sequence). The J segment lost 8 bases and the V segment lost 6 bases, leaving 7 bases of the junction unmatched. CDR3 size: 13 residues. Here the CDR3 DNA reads TGTGCCAGCAGAGGGGACAGGGTTACCGAAGCTTTCTTT. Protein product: CASRGDRVTEAFF.

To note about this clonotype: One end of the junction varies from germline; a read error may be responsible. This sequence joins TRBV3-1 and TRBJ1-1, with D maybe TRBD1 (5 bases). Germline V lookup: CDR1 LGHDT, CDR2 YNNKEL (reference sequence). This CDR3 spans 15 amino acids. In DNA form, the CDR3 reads TGTGCCGGCAGCCAAGGCTTGGGGGTCGGGGCTGAAGCTTTCTTT. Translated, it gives CAGSQGLGVGAEAFF. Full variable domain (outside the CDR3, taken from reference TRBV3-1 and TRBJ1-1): DTAVSQTPKYLVTQMGNDKSIKCEQNLGHDTMYWYKQDSKKFLKIMFSYNNKELIINETVPNRFSPKSPDKAHLNLHINSLELGDSAVYFCAGSQGLGVGAEAFFGQGTRLTVV.

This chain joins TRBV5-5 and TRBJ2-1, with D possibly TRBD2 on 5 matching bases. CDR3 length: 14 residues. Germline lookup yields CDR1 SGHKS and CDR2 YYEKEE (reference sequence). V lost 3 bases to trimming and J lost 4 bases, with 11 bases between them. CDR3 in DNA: TGTGCCAGCAGCTCCACGGACTTATACAATGAGCAGTTCTTC. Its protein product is CASSSTDLYNEQFF.